This is a list of T cell receptor beta chains from one sample in a study of blood T cell repertoires in COVID-19. The table came from immunoSEQ multiplex PCR; TCRdb's copy has only in-frame clones and leaves some out. The sample shows around 160,000 clones, roughly 84% of them seen only once. The specimen sequenced was PBMCs or T cells enriched from blood (not recorded which). These receptors all come from a woman between 55 and 75 years old who had recovered from COVID-19. CDR3s include the opening cysteine and the closing phenylalanine or tryptophan. A D gene is named only where the DNA matches it firmly. Some rows have no size entry. The others give once, few or many, or a class for an expanded clone.

>TRBD1|TRBJ1-1|TRBV19|-
TGTGCCAGTTCCGGGACAGTGAACACTGAAGCTTTCTTT
CASSGTVNTEAFF
>TRBD2|TRBJ2-1|TRBV24-1|-
TGTGCCACCAGTGATTTGTCACCAGCGGGAGGCTACAATGAGCAGTTCTTC
CATSDLSPAGGYNEQFF
>-|TRBJ1-2|TRBV4-1|-
TGCGCCAGCAGCCAAGTTCAGGCCGACAACTATGGCTACACCTTC
CASSQVQADNYGYTF
>-|TRBJ1-5|TRBV30|-
TGTGCCTGGAGTGCGAGACTGTGGGATCAGCCCCAGCATTTT
CAWSARLWDQPQHF
>-|TRBJ1-2|TRBV6-2/TRBV6-3|few
TGTGCCAGCAGTTATGTTCGCGGGAGCCCCCTCTACTCCGGCTATGGCTACACCTTC
CASSYVRGSPLYSGYGYTF
>TRBD2|TRBJ2-1|TRBV24-1|-
TGTGCCACCTCCAGCGGGGGGCTTGGCAATGAGCAGTTCTTC
CATSSGGLGNEQFF
>-|TRBJ2-7|TRBV2|-
TGTGCCAGCAGTGACCACGGGAACTTTTACGAGCAGTACTTC
CASSDHGNFYEQYF
>TRBD1|TRBJ1-4|TRBV2|-
TGTGCCAGCAGATCCCTCCGGACAGGGAGAGGTGAAAAACTGTTTTTT
CASRSLRTGRGEKLFF
>-|TRBJ1-1|TRBV19|few
TGTGCCAGTAGCGCAGGGGACACTGAAGCTTTCTTT
CASSAGDTEAFF
>-|TRBJ1-5|TRBV7-2|-
TGTGCCAGCAGCTTACAGGGCGGTCAGCCCCAGCATTTT
CASSLQGGQPQHF
>-|TRBJ1-1|TRBV18|-
TGTGCCAGCTCAGTACAGGGCGGCACTGAAGCTTTCTTT
CASSVQGGTEAFF
>TRBD1|TRBJ1-4|TRBV6-5|-
TGTGCCAGCAGGTGGGACAGGGACGAAAAACTGTTTTTT
CASRWDRDEKLFF
>-|TRBJ1-2|TRBV6-1|few
TGTGCCAGCAGTGAAGCCTTCGGCTACACCTTC
CASSEAFGYTF
>TRBD1|TRBJ1-2|TRBV11-2|once
TGTGCCAGCAGCAAAGCAACGACAGGGGGCAACTATGGCTACACCTTC
CASSKATTGGNYGYTF
>TRBD2|TRBJ2-3|TRBV10-3|-
TGTGCCATCAAGGGGACTAGCTCCACAGATACGCAGTATTTT
CAIKGTSSTDTQYF
>-|TRBJ1-2|TRBV28|-
TGTGCCAGCAGTTTAGCAGAAAACTATGGCTACACCTTC
CASSLAENYGYTF
>-|TRBJ2-6|TRBV11-2|-
TGTGCCAGCAGAGAGAGGTCCTATCGACCCTCTGGGGCCAACGTCCTGACTTTC
CASRERSYRPSGANVLTF
>TRBD1|TRBJ2-4|TRBV5-6|-
TGTGCCAGCAGGACAGGGGTGGGGGACATTCAGTACTTC
CASRTGVGDIQYF
>-|TRBJ1-3|TRBV5-1|-
TGCGCCAGCAGCTTGGCTGGCCTTCTCTCTGGAAACACCATATATTTT
CASSLAGLLSGNTIYF
>TRBD2|TRBJ2-5|TRBV28|-
TGTGCCAGCAGTATTTGGACTAGCGGGGACGAAGAGACCCAGTACTTC
CASSIWTSGDEETQYF
>TRBD1|TRBJ2-2|TRBV27|-
TGTGCCAGCAGTTTATCCAGTTGGGGACAGGATTTACACGGGGAGCTGTTTTTT
CASSLSSWGQDLHGELFF
>-|TRBJ2-1|TRBV7-3|-
TGTGCCAGCAGCCAGGGACTCTACAATGAGCAGTTCTTC
CASSQGLYNEQFF
>TRBD2|TRBJ2-1|TRBV28|-
TGTGCCGGCTCCACCGGACTAGCGCGCAATGAGCAGTTCTTC
CAGSTGLARNEQFF
>-|TRBJ2-7|TRBV5-8|-
TGTGCCAGCAGCTTTTACCCGGGGTACGAGCAGTACTTC
CASSFYPGYEQYF
>TRBD1|TRBJ1-3|TRBV28|-
TGTGCCAGCAGTTTTGGGGACAGAGGAAACACCATATATTTT
CASSFGDRGNTIYF
>TRBD1|TRBJ2-3|TRBV5-6|-
TGTGCCAGCAGCTTGTACGGGACAGCTGCGGCAGATACGCAGTATTTT
CASSLYGTAAADTQYF
>-|TRBJ2-5|TRBV19|-
TGTGCCAGTAGTTCAAGAACACCGGGACTCCAAGTTAAGGCTGGGGAGACCCAGTACTTC
CASSSRTPGLQVKAGETQYF
>TRBD1|TRBJ2-2|TRBV5-1|-
TGCGCCAGCAGACGTCAGGGGGCGACCGGGGAGCTGTTTTTT
CASRRQGATGELFF
>TRBD1|TRBJ2-2|TRBV5-1|-
TGCGCCAGCAGCTGGGACAGGGTTGACACCGGGGAGCTGTTTTTT
CASSWDRVDTGELFF
>TRBD1|TRBJ2-4|TRBV2|-
TGTGCCAGCATGGCAGGGGGTAAGGACATTCAGTACTTC
CASMAGGKDIQYF
>-|TRBJ2-5|TRBV4-2|-
TGTGCCAGCAGCCATGGTGGAGCGGAGACCGAAGAGACCCAGTACTTC
CASSHGGAETEETQYF
>-|TRBJ2-1|TRBV30|-
TGTGCCTGGAGCCTGGCACTGCAACCGGGACAAGCCAATGAGCAGTTCTTC
CAWSLALQPGQANEQFF
>-|TRBJ2-3|TRBV9|-
TGTGCCAGCAGCGTAGGATCAGGGGGGCCTGGCACAGATACGCAGTATTTT
CASSVGSGGPGTDTQYF